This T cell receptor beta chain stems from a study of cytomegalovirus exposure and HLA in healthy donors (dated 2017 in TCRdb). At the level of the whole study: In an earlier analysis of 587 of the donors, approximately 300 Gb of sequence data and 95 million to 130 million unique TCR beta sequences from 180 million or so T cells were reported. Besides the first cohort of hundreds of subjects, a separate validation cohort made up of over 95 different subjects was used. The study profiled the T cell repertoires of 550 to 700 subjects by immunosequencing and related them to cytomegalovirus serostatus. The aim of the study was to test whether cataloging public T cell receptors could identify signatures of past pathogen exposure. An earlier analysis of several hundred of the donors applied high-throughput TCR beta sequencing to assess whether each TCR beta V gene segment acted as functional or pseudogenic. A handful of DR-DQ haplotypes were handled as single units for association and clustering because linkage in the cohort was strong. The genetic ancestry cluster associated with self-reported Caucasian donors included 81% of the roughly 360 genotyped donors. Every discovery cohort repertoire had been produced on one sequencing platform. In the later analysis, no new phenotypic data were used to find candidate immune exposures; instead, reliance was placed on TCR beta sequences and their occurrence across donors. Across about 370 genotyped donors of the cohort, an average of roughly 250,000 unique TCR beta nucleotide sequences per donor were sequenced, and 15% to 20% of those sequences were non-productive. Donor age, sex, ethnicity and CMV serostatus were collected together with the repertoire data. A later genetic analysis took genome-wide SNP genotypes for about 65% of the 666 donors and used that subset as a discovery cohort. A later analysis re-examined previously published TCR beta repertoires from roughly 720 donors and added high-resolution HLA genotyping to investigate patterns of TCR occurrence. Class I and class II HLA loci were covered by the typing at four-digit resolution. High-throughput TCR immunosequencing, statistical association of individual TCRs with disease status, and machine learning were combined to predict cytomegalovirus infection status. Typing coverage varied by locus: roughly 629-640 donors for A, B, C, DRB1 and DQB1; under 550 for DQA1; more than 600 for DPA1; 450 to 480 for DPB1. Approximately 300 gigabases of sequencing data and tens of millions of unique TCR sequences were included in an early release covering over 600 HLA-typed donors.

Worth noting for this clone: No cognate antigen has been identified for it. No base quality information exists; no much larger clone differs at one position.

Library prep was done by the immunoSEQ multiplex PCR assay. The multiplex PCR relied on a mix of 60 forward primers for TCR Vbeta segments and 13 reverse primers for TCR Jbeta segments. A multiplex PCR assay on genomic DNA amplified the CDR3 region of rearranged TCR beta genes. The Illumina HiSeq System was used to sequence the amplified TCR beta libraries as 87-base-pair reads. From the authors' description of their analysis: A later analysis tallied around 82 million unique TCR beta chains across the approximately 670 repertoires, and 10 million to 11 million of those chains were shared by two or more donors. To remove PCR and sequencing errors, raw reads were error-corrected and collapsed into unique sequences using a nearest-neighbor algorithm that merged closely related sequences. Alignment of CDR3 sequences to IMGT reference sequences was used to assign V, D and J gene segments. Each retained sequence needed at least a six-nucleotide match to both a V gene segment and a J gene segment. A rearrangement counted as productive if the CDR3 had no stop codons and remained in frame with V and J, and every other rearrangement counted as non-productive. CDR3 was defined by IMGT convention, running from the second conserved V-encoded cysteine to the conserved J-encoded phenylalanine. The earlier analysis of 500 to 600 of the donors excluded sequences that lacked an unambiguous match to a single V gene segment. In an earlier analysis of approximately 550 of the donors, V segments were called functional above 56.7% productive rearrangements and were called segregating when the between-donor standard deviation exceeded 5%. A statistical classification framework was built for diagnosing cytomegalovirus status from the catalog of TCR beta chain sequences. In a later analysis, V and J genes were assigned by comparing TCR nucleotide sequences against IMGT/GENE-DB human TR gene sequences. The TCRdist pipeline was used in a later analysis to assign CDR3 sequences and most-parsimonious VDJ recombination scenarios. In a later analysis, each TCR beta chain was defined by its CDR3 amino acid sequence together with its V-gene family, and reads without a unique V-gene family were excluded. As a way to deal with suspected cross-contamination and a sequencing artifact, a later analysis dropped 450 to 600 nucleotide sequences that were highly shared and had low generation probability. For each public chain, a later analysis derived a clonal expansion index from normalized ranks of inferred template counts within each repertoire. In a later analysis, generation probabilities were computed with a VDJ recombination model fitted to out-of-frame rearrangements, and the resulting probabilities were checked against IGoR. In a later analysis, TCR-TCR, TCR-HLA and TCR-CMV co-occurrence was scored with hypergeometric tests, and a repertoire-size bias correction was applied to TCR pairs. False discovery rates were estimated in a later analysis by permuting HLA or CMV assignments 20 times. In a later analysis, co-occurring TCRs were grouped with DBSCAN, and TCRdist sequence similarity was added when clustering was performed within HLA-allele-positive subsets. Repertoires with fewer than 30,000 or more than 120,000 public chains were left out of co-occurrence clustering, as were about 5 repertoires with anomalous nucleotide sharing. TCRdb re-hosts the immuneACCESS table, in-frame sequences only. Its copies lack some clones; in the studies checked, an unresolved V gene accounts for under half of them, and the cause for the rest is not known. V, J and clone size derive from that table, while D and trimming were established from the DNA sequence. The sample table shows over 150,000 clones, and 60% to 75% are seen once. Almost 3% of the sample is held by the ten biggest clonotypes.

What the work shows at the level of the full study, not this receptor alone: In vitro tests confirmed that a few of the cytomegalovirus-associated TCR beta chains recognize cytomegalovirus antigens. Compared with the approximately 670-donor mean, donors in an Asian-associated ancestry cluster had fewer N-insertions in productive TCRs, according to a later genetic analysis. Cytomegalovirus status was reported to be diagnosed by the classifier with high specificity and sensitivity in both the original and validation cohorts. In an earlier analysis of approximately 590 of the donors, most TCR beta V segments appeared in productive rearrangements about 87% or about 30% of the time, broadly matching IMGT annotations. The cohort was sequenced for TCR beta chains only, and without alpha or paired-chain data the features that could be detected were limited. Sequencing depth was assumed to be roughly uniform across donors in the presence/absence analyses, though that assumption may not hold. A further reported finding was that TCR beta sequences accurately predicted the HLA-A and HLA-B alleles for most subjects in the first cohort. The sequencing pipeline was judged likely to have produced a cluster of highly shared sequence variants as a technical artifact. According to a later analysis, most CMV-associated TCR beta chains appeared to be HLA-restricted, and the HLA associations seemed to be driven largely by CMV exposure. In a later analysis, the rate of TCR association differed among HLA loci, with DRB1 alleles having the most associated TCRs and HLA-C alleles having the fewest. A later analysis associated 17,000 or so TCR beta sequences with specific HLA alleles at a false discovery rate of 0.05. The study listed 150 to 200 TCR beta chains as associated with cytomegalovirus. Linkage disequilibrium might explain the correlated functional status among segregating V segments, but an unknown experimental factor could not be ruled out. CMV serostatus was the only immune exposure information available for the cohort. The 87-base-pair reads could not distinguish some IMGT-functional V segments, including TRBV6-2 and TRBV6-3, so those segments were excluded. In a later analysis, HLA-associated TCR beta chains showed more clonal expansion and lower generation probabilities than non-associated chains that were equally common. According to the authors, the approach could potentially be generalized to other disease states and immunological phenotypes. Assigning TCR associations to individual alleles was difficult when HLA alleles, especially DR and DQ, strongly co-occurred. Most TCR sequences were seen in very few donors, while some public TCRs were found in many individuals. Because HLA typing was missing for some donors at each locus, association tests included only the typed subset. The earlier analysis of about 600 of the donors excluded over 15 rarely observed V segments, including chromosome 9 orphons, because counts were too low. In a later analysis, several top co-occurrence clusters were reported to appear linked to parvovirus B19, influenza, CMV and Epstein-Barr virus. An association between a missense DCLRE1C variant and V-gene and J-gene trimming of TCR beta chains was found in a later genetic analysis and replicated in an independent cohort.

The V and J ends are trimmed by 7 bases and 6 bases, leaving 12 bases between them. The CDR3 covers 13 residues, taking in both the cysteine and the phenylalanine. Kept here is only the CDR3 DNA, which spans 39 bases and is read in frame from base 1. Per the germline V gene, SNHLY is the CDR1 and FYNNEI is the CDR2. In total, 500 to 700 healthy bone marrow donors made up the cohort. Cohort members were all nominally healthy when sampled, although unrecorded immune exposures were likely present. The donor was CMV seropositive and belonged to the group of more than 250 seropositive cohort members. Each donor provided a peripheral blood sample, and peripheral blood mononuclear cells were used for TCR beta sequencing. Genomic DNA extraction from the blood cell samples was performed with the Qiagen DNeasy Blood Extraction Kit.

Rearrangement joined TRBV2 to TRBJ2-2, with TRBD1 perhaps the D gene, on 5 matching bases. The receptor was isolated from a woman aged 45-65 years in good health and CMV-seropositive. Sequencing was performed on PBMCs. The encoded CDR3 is CASNGAPPGELFF. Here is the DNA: TGTGCCAGCAATGGGGCACCCCCCGGGGAGCTGTTTTTT. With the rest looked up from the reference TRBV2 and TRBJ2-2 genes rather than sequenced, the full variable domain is EPEVTQTPSHQVTQMGQEVILRCVPISNHLYFYWYRQILGQKVEFLVSFYNNEISEKSEIFDDQFSVERPDGSNFTLKIRSTKLEDSAMYFCASNGAPPGELFFGEGSRLTVL.